This T cell receptor beta chain was profiled in a study of cytomegalovirus exposure and HLA in healthy donors. Study-wide background: Unique TCRs from HLA-typed donors, around 93 million of them, were held in an early data release. Study-level results: Being productive about 90% or about 30% of the time was typical of most TCR beta V segments in an earlier analysis. Rarity characterized most TCR sequences, yet some public TCRs appeared in many donors.

V shed 2 bases and J shed 10 bases, with 16 bases lying between them. Germline CDR1 and CDR2: SGDLS and YYNGEE. This CDR3 contains 14 residues. The PCR was carried out with 60 Vbeta primers and 13 Jbeta primers. Sequencing was performed with immunoSEQ multiplex PCR; in TCRdb, only in-frame clones are kept and a portion is missing. The sample lists about 130,000 clones, approximately 74% occurring once. Remarks on this clone: Its antigen is not identified.

This TCR derives from a man aged 18 to 30 in good health and CMV-seropositive. Sequencing was done on a sample of PBMCs. The chain has TRBV9 and TRBJ1-5; D is perhaps TRBD1 (5 bases). This CDR3 is CASSVGPDKGPQHF. The CDR3, as DNA: TGTGCCAGCAGCGTCGGGCCGGACAAGGGTCCCCAGCATTTT.